The T cell receptor beta chain under discussion was sequenced for a study of response to subunit inactivated influenza vaccine. Study results and caveats: There was a suggestion from the authors that each seasonal influenza vaccination recruits few new T cells.

Many counts were recorded for this clonotype. No antigen is known for it. TCRdb recomputed calls from the RT-PCR reads with MiXCR, one row per CDR3 protein. The sample has about 650,000 distinct CDR3 sequences; 15% to 19% are singletons. The germline CDR1 and CDR2 sequences are SQVTM and ANQGSEA. V was clipped by 4 bases and J by 0 bases, with 13 bases between them. This CDR3 spans 16 amino acids. The TCR sequence derives from a man aged 45-65 years who received an inactivated influenza vaccine. Sequencing used PBMCs from blood, obtained 11 to 12 days after vaccination. This sequence joins TRBV29-1 and TRBJ2-6, with D possibly being TRBD1 (5 bases). The CDR3: CSVVSQGSSGANVLTF. The CDR3 coding sequence is TGCAGCGTTGTGAGTCAGGGTTCCTCTGGGGCCAACGTCCTGACTTTC.